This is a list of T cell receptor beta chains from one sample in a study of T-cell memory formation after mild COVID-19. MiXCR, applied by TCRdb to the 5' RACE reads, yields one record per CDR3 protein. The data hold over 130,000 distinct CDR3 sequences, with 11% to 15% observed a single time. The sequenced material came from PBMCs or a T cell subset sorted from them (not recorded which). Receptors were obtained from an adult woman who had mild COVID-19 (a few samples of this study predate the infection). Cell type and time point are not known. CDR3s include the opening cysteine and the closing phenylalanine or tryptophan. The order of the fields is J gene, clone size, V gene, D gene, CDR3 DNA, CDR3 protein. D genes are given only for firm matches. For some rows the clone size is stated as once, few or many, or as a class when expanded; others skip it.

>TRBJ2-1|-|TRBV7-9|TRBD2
TGTGCCAGCAAGAACCCGGGACTAGCGGGAGTCTGGAAATCCGGGGAGCAGTTCTTC
CASKNPGLAGVWKSGEQFF
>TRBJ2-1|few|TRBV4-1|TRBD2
TGCGCCAGCAGCCAAACCCCCGGGACTAACAATGAGCAGTTCTTC
CASSQTPGTNNEQFF
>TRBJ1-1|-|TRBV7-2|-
TGTGCCAGCAGCTTTTTCGGTTACACTGAAGCTTTCTTT
CASSFFGYTEAFF
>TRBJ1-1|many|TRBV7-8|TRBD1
TGTGCCAGCAGCCGCAGGGGGACGAACACCGAAGCTTTCTTT
CASSRRGTNTEAFF
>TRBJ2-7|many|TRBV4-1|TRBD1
TGCGCCAGCAGCCCTTTGTTGAATCCGGGACAGGGGGCAATAGGTACCTACGAGCAGTACTTC
CASSPLLNPGQGAIGTYEQYF
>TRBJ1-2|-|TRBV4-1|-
TGCGCCAGCAGCCAAGATCAGGACGGAGCGGTATCCGTTGGGGGTTATGGCTACACCTTC
CASSQDQDGAVSVGGYGYTF
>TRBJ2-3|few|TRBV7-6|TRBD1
TGTGCCAGCAGCCGACCCGACAGGGGGCGGAAGGGGAGCACAGATACGCAGTATTTT
CASSRPDRGRKGSTDTQYF
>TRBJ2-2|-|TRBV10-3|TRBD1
TGTGCCATACCCCTAGGACAGGCGACAAACACCGGGGAGCTGTTTTTT
CAIPLGQATNTGELFF
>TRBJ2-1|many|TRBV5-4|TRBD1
TGTGCCAGCAGCTCACCGGGACAGGGGGCCATCAATGAGCAGTTCTTC
CASSSPGQGAINEQFF
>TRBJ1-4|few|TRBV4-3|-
TGCGCCAGCAGCCACCTCAATGAAAAACTGTTTTTT
CASSHLNEKLFF
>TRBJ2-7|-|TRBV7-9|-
TGTGCCAGCAGCTCCGTGGCCAGTGGGTCCTACGAGCAGTACTTC
CASSSVASGSYEQYF
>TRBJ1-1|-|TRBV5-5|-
TGTGCCAGCAGCTTGGCGGGGGGGTACGGCACTGAAGCTTTCTTT
CASSLAGGYGTEAFF
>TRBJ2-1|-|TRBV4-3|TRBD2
TGCGCCAGCAGCCAGACCGGGACTAGCGGGACAGCATACAATGAGCAGTTCTTC
CASSQTGTSGTAYNEQFF
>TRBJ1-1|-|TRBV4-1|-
TGCGCCAGCAAGTCCCCAGGGTACACTGAAGCTTTCTTT
CASKSPGYTEAFF
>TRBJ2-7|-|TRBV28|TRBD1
TGTGCCAGCAGTCGAGGGACAGGGGCGTTCGACGAGCAGTACTTC
CASSRGTGAFDEQYF
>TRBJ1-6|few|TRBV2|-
TGTGCCAGCAGTTTCAGTTATAATTCACCCCTCCACTTT
CASSFSYNSPLHF
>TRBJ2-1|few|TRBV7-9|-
TGTGCCAGCAGCTTAGCCATACAGGAAAAGAGAGCTGGTGAGCAGTTCTTC
CASSLAIQEKRAGEQFF
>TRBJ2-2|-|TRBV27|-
TGTGCCAGCAGACACCCCCCAGGGGAGCTGTTTTTT
CASRHPPGELFF
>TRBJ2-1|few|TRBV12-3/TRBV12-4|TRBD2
TGTGCCAGCAGTTTAAATGTAGCGGGAGGACTGAACAATGAGCAGTTCTTC
CASSLNVAGGLNNEQFF
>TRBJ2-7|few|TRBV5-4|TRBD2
TGTGCCAGCACCCGCCTTAGCGGGGGGGCAAGCCACGAGCAGTACTTC
CASTRLSGGASHEQYF
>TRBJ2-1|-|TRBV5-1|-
TGCGCCAGCAGCCTGGGTTCGGCGGTCCTACACAATGAGCAGTTCTTC
CASSLGSAVLHNEQFF
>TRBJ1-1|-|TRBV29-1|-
TGCAGCGCCCATGGGGGGGGGGCTGAAGCTTTCTTT
CSAHGGGAEAFF
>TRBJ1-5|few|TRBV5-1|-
TGCGCCAGCAGCCCCACAGACGCCAATCAGCCCCAGCATTTT
CASSPTDANQPQHF
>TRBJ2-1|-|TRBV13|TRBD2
TGTGCCAGCAGCTACCTAGCGGGGGGGCTCCATGAGCAGTTCTTC
CASSYLAGGLHEQFF
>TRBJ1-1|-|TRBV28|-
TGTGCCAGCAACCCCACCATGGGTGGGGATGAAGCTTTCTTT
CASNPTMGGDEAFF
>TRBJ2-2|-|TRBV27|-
TGTGCCAGCAAATTCCATGACACCGGGGAGCTGTTTTTT
CASKFHDTGELFF
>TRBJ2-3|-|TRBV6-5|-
TGTGCCAGCAGTTACTCGCTAGGACGCACAGATACGCAGTATTTT
CASSYSLGRTDTQYF
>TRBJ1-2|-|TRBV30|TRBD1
TGTGCCTGGAGCGGATTCGGGACAGGGGGCGCGAAGGGGAATGGCTACACCTTC
CAWSGFGTGGAKGNGYTF
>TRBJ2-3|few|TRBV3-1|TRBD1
TGTGCCAGCAGCCCCACCACAGGGGTAACAGATACGCAGTATTTT
CASSPTTGVTDTQYF
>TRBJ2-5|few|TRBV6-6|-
TGTGCCAGCAGTTACCTGAGCGGACAAGAGACCCAGTACTTC
CASSYLSGQETQYF
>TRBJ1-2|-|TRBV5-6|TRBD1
TGTGCCAGCACCGGACAGGGAGGATATGGCTACACCTTC
CASTGQGGYGYTF
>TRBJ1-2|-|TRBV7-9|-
TGTGCCAGCAGCCTGGGTGGGTCTTCTAACTATGGCTACACCTTC
CASSLGGSSNYGYTF
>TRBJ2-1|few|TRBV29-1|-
TGCAGCATTCCGGGTGGACAGCAGTTCTTC
CSIPGGQQFF
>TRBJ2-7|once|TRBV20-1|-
TGCAGTGCTAGAGGGGAGCAAGGGGAGCAGTACTTC
CSARGEQGEQYF
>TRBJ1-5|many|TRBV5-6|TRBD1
TGTGCCAGCAGCTTGGGACAGGGTCCCAATCAGCCCCAGCATTTT
CASSLGQGPNQPQHF
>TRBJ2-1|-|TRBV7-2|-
TGTGCCAGCAGCTCTACAGGCGGGCTTCCGATTGAGCAGTTCTTC
CASSSTGGLPIEQFF
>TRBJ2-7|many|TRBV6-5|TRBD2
TGTGCCAGCAGTCCTTCCGGCGGGACTAGCGGTTACGAGCAGTACTTC
CASSPSGGTSGYEQYF
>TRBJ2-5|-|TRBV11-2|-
TGTGCCAGCAGCTTAGTCACACCTCAAGAGACCCAGTACTTC
CASSLVTPQETQYF
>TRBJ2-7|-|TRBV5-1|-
TGCGCCAGCGTCGCGCCGAGCTCCTACGAGCAGTACTTC
CASVAPSSYEQYF
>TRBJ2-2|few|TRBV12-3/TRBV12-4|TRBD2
TGTGCCAGCAGCGTCTCCCCACCGGAGGCGGGAGTTTTGAACACCGGGGAGCTGTTTTTT
CASSVSPPEAGVLNTGELFF